This T cell receptor beta chain was retrieved from a study of identical twins (dated by TCRdb to the mid-2010s). Concerning the study at large: To test whether fetal clonotypes persist, the study used deep sequencing on TCR alpha and beta repertoires from monozygotic twins, unrelated adults of various ages, and cord blood. To rule out contamination, the twin experiments were replicated at different times with different library preparation protocols. Overall study outcomes, separate from this receptor: Excess twin sharing in beta out-of-frame sequences was weaker because fewer shared sequences lowered the signal-to-noise ratio. In monozygotic twins, recombination models systematically underestimated out-of-frame TCR alpha sharing, but the models matched the sharing seen between unrelated individuals. Invariant T cells such as MAIT and iNKT could partly confound zero-insertion analyses, though diverse VJ usage argued against this for most clonotypes. Out-of-frame TCR alpha sequences shared between twins showed an excess of low generation-probability sequences compared with coincidental sharing between unrelated individuals. Fewer insertions were carried by abundant cord blood beta clonotypes, a similar but weaker trend appeared in young adult naive repertoires, and no such trend appeared in memory repertoires. Because the same donors could not be followed over many years, conclusions were based on cross-sectional statistical analysis.

Every donor was a healthy Caucasian. Three pairs of female monozygotic twins, all aged about 18 to 30 years, were included in the twin cohort. Positive isolation kits from Invitrogen were used to isolate the CD4+ and CD8+ T cell populations. Per the germline V gene (reference sequence), MNHNY is the CDR1 and SVGAGI is the CDR2. Including the terminal cysteine and phenylalanine, the CDR3 comprises 13 residues. Only the CDR3 portion is preserved as DNA: 39 bases, with reading frame beginning at the first base. At the junction V is shortened by 6 bases and J by 5 bases, with 12 bases in between. This clonotype has only a few counts. The antigen this receptor binds is unknown. The record has no base qualities; no much larger clone is one base away. The method was 5' RACE. The instrument given in TCRdb is Illumina HiSeq 2000. A universal primer binding site was introduced by template switching, and a unique molecular identifier was present in the final cDNA, enabling accurate counting of TCR cDNA molecules. Specific primers in the conserved constant-segment region were used to synthesize first-strand cDNA for TCR alpha and beta chains. To control for contamination, every cDNA library was double barcoded, receiving both a SMART-Mk sample barcode and Illumina barcodes. TruSeq adapter sequences, together with Illumina sample barcodes, were added in two successive PCR steps. The TCR alpha and beta cDNA libraries were sequenced on the Illumina HiSeq platform using custom primers. In the paper's pipeline: MiGEC processed the raw reads to extract unique molecular identifiers, while MiXCR was used to determine the CDR3 positions. For each individual, recombination models were inferred using an EM algorithm with the repgenHMM and IGoR tools. Shared clonotype analysis was performed with the tcR package in R, normalizing sharing by the product of cloneset sizes. Out-of-frame nonproductive sequences were analyzed to study raw recombination free of thymic and clonal selection effects. TCRdb's own reprocessing of the public reads used fastp at Q25 and MiXCR and kept productive beta chains. Every entry covers one CDR3 protein and lists the most common genes and DNA from its rows. Here the V and J calls rest on TCRdb's processing, not on the authors' analysis. Counted in this sample were fewer than 550,000 distinct CDR3 sequences; approximately 14% of them appeared once. Of the sample, 0.98% falls within the top ten clones.

These data were also reused for a study on yellow fever vaccine responses in identical twins. As described in the second report: The authors reported that the T cell response to vaccination in identical twins appeared partly convergent and partly personalized. In the study, vaccine-responding T cell clones were precisely tracked in identical twins.

Sequencing was carried out using CD4+ T cells sorted from blood. The chain joins TRBV6-6 to TRBJ2-3, with a tentative D call of TRBD1 or TRBD2, each matching 5 bases. The TCR originated in a young woman in good health. The CDR3 protein is CASREEGRDTQYF. The DNA sequence is TGTGCCAGCAGGGAAGAGGGACGAGATACGCAGTATTTT.